Each of the 28 T cell receptor beta chains below was sequenced from the same sample in a study of blood T cell repertoires in COVID-19. The data were produced by immunoSEQ multiplex PCR, yet TCRdb's version contains in-frame clones alone and is incomplete. The repertoire holds 80,000 to 100,000 clones, with over 75% as singletons. Material: peripheral blood. The receptors shown here come from a man between 60 and 70 years old with acute or convalescent COVID-19.

The chain joins TRBV4-3 to TRBJ2-6; 7 bases match TRBD1. Germline V lookup: CDR1 LGHNA, CDR2 YSLEER. The CDR3 covers 18 residues. J was trimmed by 0 bases and V by 0 bases; bases with no gene match: 5. The CDR3 reads CASSQEGGQYSGANVLTF. CDR3 DNA: TGCGCCAGCAGCCAAGAAGGGGGACAGTACTCTGGGGCCAACGTCCTGACTTTC.

The CDR3 DNA sequence: TGTGCCAGCAGTTACTCGTTGTATGAGGGGCAGTACTTC. Protein product: CASSYSLYEGQYF. V is TRBV6-5 and J is TRBJ2-7, with D perhaps matching TRBD2 (5 bases). Between the trimmed V and J ends, which lost 0 bases and 9 bases, there was a span of 12 bases. Germline V gene data show CDR1 as MNHEY and CDR2 as SVGAGI. The CDR3 is 13 residues long.

This rearrangement joins TRBV19 to TRBJ1-1; D gene ambiguous. CDR1 is LNHDA and CDR2 is SQIVND in the germline V gene (reference sequence). V was trimmed by 6 bases and J by 4 bases, leaving 12 bases between them. The CDR3 sequence is 13 residues long. CDR3 bases: TGTGCCAGTAGCTTCGCGATTGGCACTGAAGCTTTCTTT. Translation: CASSFAIGTEAFF.

This chain joins TRBV4-2 and TRBJ1-5; D may be TRBD1 (5 bases). With 0 bases removed from V and 2 bases from J, the gap between germline ends came to 8 bases. Per the germline V gene, CDR1 is LGHNA and CDR2 is YNFKEQ. The CDR3 covers 15 residues. CDR3 in amino acids: CASSQEPQGNQPQHF. The CDR3 DNA sequence: TGTGCCAGCAGCCAAGAACCACAGGGCAATCAGCCCCAGCATTTT.

The genes are TRBV27 and TRBJ2-2, with TRBD1 identical over 11 bases. Germline V gene lookup returns CDR1 MNHEY and CDR2 SMNVEV (reference sequence). The V gene end was trimmed by 6 bases and the J gene end by 0 bases; junction bases not matched to a gene: 12. This CDR3 contains 19 residues. CDR3 loop: CASRHWPLDRGPNTGELFF. In nucleotides, the CDR3 is TGTGCCAGCAGGCATTGGCCGCTGGACAGGGGGCCGAACACCGGGGAGCTGTTTTTT.

This clone has only a few counts. The chain uses TRBV7-9 and TRBJ2-7, with 9 nucleotides matching TRBD1. With 5 bases clipped from V and 5 bases from J, the junction kept 10 bases outside the gene matches. The CDR3 covers 15 residues. The germline V gene encodes CDR1 SEHNR and CDR2 FQNEAQ (reference sequence). The CDR3 DNA is TGTGCCAGCAGCCGGGACAGGGTGAGTTGGAACGAGCAGTACTTC. It codes for CASSRDRVSWNEQYF.

This chain uses TRBV6-2 or TRBV6-3 with TRBJ2-1; a weak D match, TRBD2 (6 bases). This CDR3 spans 15 amino acids. V dropped 2 bases and J dropped 0 bases, with 8 bases sitting between them. Germline V gene lookup returns CDR1 MNHEY and CDR2 SVGEGT. DNA for the CDR3: TGTGCCAGCAGTTACGGGGGGAGCTCCTACAATGAGCAGTTCTTC. It translates to CASSYGGSSYNEQFF.

This chain joins TRBV28 and TRBJ2-6; D perhaps matches TRBD1 (6 bases). V shed 10 bases and J shed 3 bases, with 13 bases lying between them. This CDR3 has 14 residues. Germline lookup yields CDR1 MDHEN and CDR2 SYDVKM. CDR3 protein: CATTGYSGANVLTF. The DNA for the CDR3 is TGTGCCACCACAGGGTATAGTGGGGCCAACGTCCTGACTTTC.

V is TRBV15 and J is TRBJ2-1, with a possible D match to TRBD2 (5 bases). V lost 1 base to trimming and J lost 6 bases, with 13 bases between them. Per the germline V gene, CDR1 is LNHNV and CDR2 is YYDKDF (reference sequence). This CDR3 region has 15 residues. The CDR3 reads CATSRVVASLNEQFF. The DNA of the CDR3 is TGTGCCACCAGCAGAGTTGTGGCTAGCCTCAATGAGCAGTTCTTC.

This clone was found many times. The rearrangement links TRBV7-2 to TRBJ1-5, with 12 bases aligning to TRBD1. Germline V gene lookup returns CDR1 SGHTA and CDR2 FQGNSA. The CDR3 has 16 amino acids. V gave up 1 base and J gave up 7 bases; unmatched junction bases: 5. DNA for the CDR3: TGTGCCAGCAGCTTAGAAGGGACAGGGGGCTGGCAGCCCCAGCATTTT. Translation: CASSLEGTGGWQPQHF.

This clone came up once. The J gene is TRBJ1-2, the V gene TRBV3-1 (or the pseudogene TRBV3-2), with 9 bases lining up with TRBD1. The CDR3 has 16 residues. The germline gives CDR1 LGHDT, CDR2 YNNKEL (reference sequence). V lost 4 bases and J lost 5; bases outside the gene matches: 11. The DNA for the CDR3 is TGTGCCAGCAGCCTCGGACAGGGGAATCTAGGGTATGGCTACACCTTC. The encoded protein is CASSLGQGNLGYGYTF.

This chain uses TRBV19 with TRBJ2-3; weak D call: TRBD1 (5 bases). The V gene lost 3 bases and the J gene lost 5 bases, with 9 bases spanning the gap. From germline, CDR1 is LNHDA and CDR2 SQIVND (reference sequence). The CDR3 has 13 residues. CDR3 nucleotide sequence: TGTGCCAGTAGTATCCCCACAGGAGATACGCAGTATTTT. It yields the protein CASSIPTGDTQYF.

The chain uses TRBV11-3 and TRBJ2-2; D may be TRBD2 (5 bases). The CDR3 consists of 15 residues. The germline V gene encodes CDR1 SGHNT and CDR2 YENEEA. V shed 6 bases and J shed 5 bases, with 16 bases lying between them. The CDR3 nucleotides read TGTGCCAGCAGGCCTGGGAGTAGCGTTACCGGGGAGCTGTTTTTT. This encodes CASRPGSSVTGELFF.

This chain links TRBV15 with TRBJ2-1; D is possibly TRBD1 (8 bases). Between the trimmed V and J ends, which lost 6 bases and 8 bases, there was a span of 20 bases. Germline V gene data show CDR1 as LNHNV and CDR2 as YYDKDF (reference sequence). CDR3 length: 15 amino acids. This CDR3 reads CATRIGQGLWYEQFF. In DNA, the CDR3 is TGTGCCACCAGGATAGGACAGGGACTATGGTATGAGCAGTTCTTC.

The J gene is TRBJ2-1, the V gene TRBV18; 14 nucleotides align to TRBD2. V was clipped by 0 bases and J by 7 bases; unmatched bases: 5. This CDR3 is 17 amino acids long. The germline gives CDR1 KGHSH, CDR2 LQKENI. Here the CDR3 reads CASSPPRLAGGQNEQFF. In nucleotides, the CDR3 is TGTGCCAGCTCACCACCGAGACTAGCGGGGGGGCAGAATGAGCAGTTCTTC.

Only one count was recorded for this clone. V is TRBV30 and J is TRBJ1-2; D remains ambiguous. This CDR3 comprises 10 residues. Germline CDR1 is GTSNPN and CDR2 is SVGIG (reference sequence). The V end was cut by 5 bases, the J end by 2 bases, with 3 bases between. In DNA form, the CDR3 reads TGTGCCTGGGCAAACTATGGCTACACCTTC. Amino acids: CAWANYGYTF.

The chain is built from TRBV7-2 and TRBJ2-7; TRBD1 agrees at 11 bases. The CDR3 runs 17 residues. The trim removed 0 bases at V and 2 bases at J, leaving 6 bases unmatched. From germline, CDR1 is SGHTA and CDR2 FQGNSA. This chain's CDR3 is CASSLAGTGGSPYEQYF. The CDR3 DNA reads as TGTGCCAGCAGCTTAGCCGGGACAGGGGGTTCCCCCTACGAGCAGTACTTC.

The chain employs TRBV28 and TRBJ2-7, with D possibly being TRBD2 (6 bases). The CDR3 has 14 residues. CDR1 is MDHEN and CDR2 is SYDVKM in the germline V gene. The V and J ends lost 6 bases and 2 bases respectively, with 14 bases between them. CDR3 loop: CASRPGGVTYEQYF. As DNA, the CDR3 is TGTGCCAGCAGGCCCGGAGGGGTTACCTACGAGCAGTACTTC. The full variable domain, with the rest looked up from reference TRBV28 and TRBJ2-7, is DVKVTQSSRYLVKRTGEKVFLECVQDMDHENMFWYRQDPGLGLRLIYFSYDVKMKEKGDIPEGYSVSREKKERFSLILESASTNQTSMYLCASRPGGVTYEQYFGPGTRLTVT.

In its sample, this clone was seen once. This chain joins TRBV11-2 and TRBJ2-4; tentatively, D is TRBD2 (6 bases). The CDR3 totals 16 residues. V was clipped by 1 base and J by 2 bases, with 12 bases between them. The germline CDR1 and CDR2 sequences are SGHAT and FQNNGV. The CDR3 loop is CASSLGSGVPKNIQYF. The CDR3 DNA reads TGTGCCAGCAGCTTAGGATCGGGAGTACCCAAAAACATTCAGTACTTC. Variable domain in full (rest from reference TRBV11-2 and TRBJ2-4): EAGVAQSPRYKIIEKRQSVAFWCNPISGHATLYWYQQILGQGPKLLIQFQNNGVVDDSQLPKDRFSAERLKGVDSTLKIQPAKLEDSAVYLCASSLGSGVPKNIQYFGAGTRLSVL.

The chain joins TRBV28 to TRBJ2-1, with TRBD1 identical over 9 bases. This CDR3 is built from 13 residues. V was pared by 6 bases and J by 5 bases, with 2 bases of the junction left unmatched. CDR1 and CDR2 from the germline V gene are MDHEN and SYDVKM. CDR3 nucleotide sequence: TGTGCCAGCAGACGGGACAGGGACAATGAGCAGTTCTTC. Its protein product is CASRRDRDNEQFF. Variable domain in full (rest from reference TRBV28 and TRBJ2-1): DVKVTQSSRYLVKRTGEKVFLECVQDMDHENMFWYRQDPGLGLRLIYFSYDVKMKEKGDIPEGYSVSREKKERFSLILESASTNQTSMYLCASRRDRDNEQFFGPGTRLTVL.

V is TRBV27 and J is TRBJ2-7, with a weak D call TRBD2 (5 bases). Germline V gene sequence: CDR1 MNHEY, CDR2 SMNVEV (reference sequence). The CDR3 consists of 14 residues. The V and J ends lost 3 bases and 2 bases respectively, with 11 bases between them. The CDR3 loop reads CASSFLSGPYEQYF. CDR3 in DNA: TGTGCCAGCAGTTTCTTGAGCGGACCCTACGAGCAGTACTTC.

The chain links TRBV19 to TRBJ2-1; 7 bases map to TRBD2. Unmatched junction bases numbered 4, after V lost 8 bases and J lost 0 bases. Germline loops: CDR1 LNHDA, CDR2 SQIVND (reference sequence). The CDR3 covers 14 residues. The CDR3, as DNA: TGTGCCAGTCGGCAGCGGGACTCCTACAATGAGCAGTTCTTC. Encoded protein: CASRQRDSYNEQFF. Supplemented by reference TRBV19 and TRBJ2-1, the full variable domain reads DGGITQSPKYLFRKEGQNVTLSCEQNLNHDAMYWYRQDPGQGLRLIYYSQIVNDFQKGDIAEGYSVSREKKESFPLTVTSAQKNPTAFYLCASRQRDSYNEQFFGPGTRLTVL.

The chain is built from TRBV28 and TRBJ2-2, with 8 bases aligning to TRBD1. Trimming at V came to 5 bases and at J to 4 bases, leaving 6 bases not matched to a gene. CDR1 and CDR2 from the germline V gene are MDHEN and SYDVKM. This CDR3 spans 15 amino acids. Written as DNA, the CDR3 is TGTGCCAGCAGTCTGGGCAGGGGGCCCACCGGGGAGCTGTTTTTT. Amino acid sequence: CASSLGRGPTGELFF.

This sequence joins TRBV5-1 and TRBJ2-5; 7 bases align to TRBD1. In germline, CDR1 is SGHRS, CDR2 YFSETQ. J lost 4 bases, V lost 4 bases, and 7 bases had no gene match. The CDR3 contains 14 residues. Written as DNA, the CDR3 is TGCGCCAGCAGCCCCGTTTACAGGGGAGAGACCCAGTACTTC. It codes for CASSPVYRGETQYF.

This sequence joins TRBV9 and TRBJ1-2; D is possibly TRBD1 (5 bases). Trimming removed 0 bases at V and 7 bases at J, with 16 bases between. The CDR3 is made up of 15 amino acids. Per the germline V gene, CDR1 is SGDLS and CDR2 is YYNGEE. CDR3 residues: CASSVALGGAGGYTF. As DNA, the CDR3 is TGTGCCAGCAGCGTAGCTTTGGGGGGAGCGGGTGGCTACACCTTC.

J is TRBJ2-7 and V is TRBV25-1, with D perhaps matching TRBD2 (7 bases). V was shortened by 5 bases and J by 2 bases, with 19 bases between the two germline ends. Germline CDR1 and CDR2: MGHDK and SYGVNS. The CDR3 extends over 16 amino acids. The CDR3 sequence: CASSHPGEGGTYEQYF. The DNA of the CDR3 is TGTGCCAGCAGTCACCCGGGGGAGGGGGGGACCTACGAGCAGTACTTC.

This clone was seen once. The rearrangement links TRBV7-2 to TRBJ2-2; D uncertain. V gave up 2 bases and J gave up 5 bases, with 12 bases separating them. The CDR3 has 15 amino acids. Germline CDR1 SGHTA, CDR2 FQGNSA. The CDR3 sequence: CASSLRRSRTGELFF. The DNA of the CDR3 is TGTGCCAGCAGCTTACGGCGGTCGCGGACCGGGGAGCTGTTTTTT.

The V and J genes are TRBV18 and TRBJ2-7; TRBD1 matches at 9 bases. Germline V gene lookup returns CDR1 KGHSH and CDR2 LQKENI. This CDR3 region has 16 residues. V trimming: 1 base; J trimming: 6 bases; junction bases outside the gene matches: 10. CDR3 residues: CASSPLSGTGRSEQYF. The DNA of the CDR3 is TGTGCCAGCTCACCACTCTCCGGGACAGGGCGTTCCGAGCAGTACTTC.